These T cell receptor beta chains were read from a single sample in a study of long-term antiretroviral therapy in people with HIV. The repertoire was sequenced with immunoSEQ multiplex PCR; TCRdb's copy has only in-frame clones and lacks some. The data contain 23,000 or so clones, more than 75% of them singletons. Source: unsorted PBMCs, taken 0.2 years before starting antiretroviral therapy. These receptors were collected from a young man with HIV. CDR3s include the opening cysteine and the closing phenylalanine or tryptophan.

>TRBV9|TRBJ2-1
CASSSAGTVYDEQFF
>TRBV6-5|TRBJ1-6
CASSIQGGHNSPLHF
>TRBV13|TRBJ2-1
CASRSGLNEQFF
>TRBV10-3|TRBJ2-3
CAISEPSGGATQYF
>TRBV6-4|TRBJ1-5
CASSVDYSNQPQHF
>TRBV7-3|TRBJ1-4
CASSSPDRGNEKLFF
>TRBV4-1|TRBJ1-2
CASSPAWPGTLRGYTF
>TRBV6-6|TRBJ1-1
CASSFGYGTEAFF
>TRBV9|TRBJ2-1
CASQPSGGDNEQFF
>TRBV4-3|TRBJ2-5
CASSQDLEETQYF
>TRBV6-1|TRBJ1-1
CASRQGAGAFF
>TRBV29-1|TRBJ1-1
CSVGHLTLRAGVAEAFF
>TRBV5-6|TRBJ1-1
CASSLPSFTEAFF